The rows below give T cell receptor beta chains drawn from one sample of a study of cytomegalovirus exposure and HLA in healthy donors. This table comes from immunoSEQ multiplex PCR, and its TCRdb copy is limited to in-frame clones, with some not included. The table includes roughly 110,000 clones, around 64% detected once. The specimen was PBMCs. These receptors were taken from a young woman in good health and CMV-seronegative. Each CDR3 is given with its conserved first and last residue. The D gene is left open where the match is weak. Clone size is stated in some rows and not others, as once, few, many or a class when expanded.

DNA	CDR3	V	J	size	D
TGTGCCAGCAGCCCACCGGGACAGGGGTCCGGGGAGCTGTTTTTT	CASSPPGQGSGELFF	TRBV7-9	TRBJ2-2	NA	TRBD1
TGTGCCAGCTGCGGGACAGGCGCGAACACCGGGGAGCTGTTTTTT	CASCGTGANTGELFF	TRBV6-5	TRBJ2-2	NA	TRBD1
TGTGCCAGCAGGCGGACAGGGGCCCCCTCGGAGCAGTACTTC	CASRRTGAPSEQYF	TRBV28	TRBJ2-7	few	TRBD1
TGTGCTAGTGGTTTGGGGGGGGGAGGGGAGACCCAGTACTTC	CASGLGGGGETQYF	TRBV12-5	TRBJ2-5	NA	TRBD2
TGCGCCAGCTCGGTCCAGGGTTCACCCCTCCACTTT	CASSVQGSPLHF	TRBV4-3	TRBJ1-6	NA	NA
TGTGCCAGCAGTTTCCGGGACAGGGGAGGACAGCCCCAGCATTTT	CASSFRDRGGQPQHF	TRBV27	TRBJ1-5	NA	TRBD1
TGCAGCGCAGGGGATAATTCACCCCTCCACTTT	CSAGDNSPLHF	TRBV20-1	TRBJ1-6	once	NA
TGTGCCTGGAAGTTACTCCTAGCGGGAGCTGAGCAGTTCTTC	CAWKLLLAGAEQFF	TRBV30	TRBJ2-1	NA	TRBD2
TGTGCCAGCAATTCCCCAACGACAGGGGACTCCTACAATGAGCAGTTCTTC	CASNSPTTGDSYNEQFF	TRBV28	TRBJ2-1	once	TRBD1
TGTGCCAGCAGTTTTTGGGGCAGGAGCTCCTATAATTCACCCCTCCACTTT	CASSFWGRSSYNSPLHF	TRBV28	TRBJ1-6	few	NA
TGTGCCAGCAGCTCGAGGGACAGCTTAGCTGGTCCCGGGGAGCTGTTTTTT	CASSSRDSLAGPGELFF	TRBV7-3	TRBJ2-2	NA	TRBD1
TGCGCCAGCAGCCAAGCTGGCGGGCACTATGGCTACACCTTC	CASSQAGGHYGYTF	TRBV4-1	TRBJ1-2	once	NA
TGTGCCAGCAGTTACTCTGCAGGCGGGGTCTCCTACGAGCAGTACTTC	CASSYSAGGVSYEQYF	TRBV6-6	TRBJ2-7	NA	NA
TGTGCCAGCTCGCGCGGGAGTCCCTACAATGAGCAGTTCTTC	CASSRGSPYNEQFF	TRBV27	TRBJ2-1	NA	TRBD2
TGTGCCAGCAGTGACGGGACTAGCGGGAGCACAGATACGCAGTATTTT	CASSDGTSGSTDTQYF	TRBV6-4	TRBJ2-3	NA	TRBD2
TGTGCCACTCTTGGACAGGGACTGAACACTGAAGCTTTCTTT	CATLGQGLNTEAFF	TRBV19	TRBJ1-1	NA	TRBD1
TGCAGCGCACGACAACTAGCGGGAGCGGGTGAGCAGTTCTTC	CSARQLAGAGEQFF	TRBV29-1	TRBJ2-1	once	TRBD2
TGTGCCAGCTCACCTCCAGGACTTCCCTACGAGCAGTACTTC	CASSPPGLPYEQYF	TRBV18	TRBJ2-7	NA	NA
TGTGCCAGCAGTTTCCTCACGGCTAGCGGGAGCGATGAGCAGTTCTTC	CASSFLTASGSDEQFF	TRBV27	TRBJ2-1	few	TRBD2
TGTGCCAGCTCACCACCGTTGCCAGGGGGTGGCAATCAGCCCCAGCATTTT	CASSPPLPGGGNQPQHF	TRBV18	TRBJ1-5	NA	TRBD1
TGTGCCAGCAGCCCTTATAGCAATCAGCCCCAGCATTTT	CASSPYSNQPQHF	TRBV5-8	TRBJ1-5	few	NA
TGTGCCAGCAGTGTCGGGACTAGCGAGACCGGGGAGCTGTTTTTT	CASSVGTSETGELFF	TRBV28	TRBJ2-2	few	TRBD2
TGTGCCACCGCCCCGACAGGGTATAGCAATCAGCCCCAGCATTTT	CATAPTGYSNQPQHF	TRBV2	TRBJ1-5	NA	TRBD1
TGCGCCAGCAGCCAAGAGGGGGTAGCCGGCGGGAGAGTCGAAAAACTGTTTTTT	CASSQEGVAGGRVEKLFF	TRBV4-1	TRBJ1-4	NA	NA
TGTGCTAGCAGCCAAACTAGCGGGTTCACAGATACGCAGTATTTT	CASSQTSGFTDTQYF	TRBV7-7	TRBJ2-3	NA	TRBD2
TGTGCCAGCAGCTTCACGGGTAGCGGGTATAACTACAATGAGCAGTTCTTC	CASSFTGSGYNYNEQFF	TRBV5-8	TRBJ2-1	NA	TRBD2
TGTGCCAGCAGCTTATGGCGGGGGGACCAAGAGACCCAGTACTTC	CASSLWRGDQETQYF	TRBV13	TRBJ2-5	NA	TRBD2